Following are 3 T cell receptor beta chains from one sample sequenced in a study of cytomegalovirus exposure and HLA in healthy donors. The PCR was carried out with 60 Vbeta primers and 13 Jbeta primers. The repertoire was sequenced with immunoSEQ multiplex PCR; TCRdb's copy has only in-frame clones and lacks some. Of more than 250,000 clones listed, approximately 90% are singletons. Sequences were obtained from PBMCs. Receptors were obtained from a woman between 18 and 29 years old in good health and CMV-seronegative.

The rearrangement links TRBV9 to TRBJ1-2; 8 positions agree with TRBD1. V lost 3 bases and J lost 1; bases outside the gene matches: 11. CDR3 size: 17 residues. Germline V lookup: CDR1 SGDLS, CDR2 YYNGEE. CDR3 in DNA: TGTGCCAGCAGCGCGGACAGGGATCTCACATTTAACTATGGCTACACCTTC. Translated: CASSADRDLTFNYGYTF.

The chain recombines TRBV10-1 with TRBJ2-7; the match to TRBD1 covers 9 bases. Looked up from germline, CDR1 is WNHNN and CDR2 is SYGVQD (reference sequence). This CDR3 contains 14 residues. With 4 bases clipped from V and 3 bases from J, the junction kept 4 bases outside the gene matches. CDR3: CASSAGTGYYEQYF. Here the CDR3 DNA reads TGCGCCAGCAGTGCCGGGACAGGGTACTACGAGCAGTACTTC.

The chain recombines TRBV11-2 with TRBJ2-1, with TRBD1 identical over 7 bases. The CDR3 totals 18 residues. V lost 4 bases to trimming and J lost 4 bases; unmatched junction nucleotides: 16. CDR1 and CDR2 (germline): SGHAT, FQNNGV. The CDR3 bases are TGTGCCAGCAGCTCGACAGGGAGCAGACCGACGCTTTACAATGAGCAGTTCTTC. Its protein is CASSSTGSRPTLYNEQFF.